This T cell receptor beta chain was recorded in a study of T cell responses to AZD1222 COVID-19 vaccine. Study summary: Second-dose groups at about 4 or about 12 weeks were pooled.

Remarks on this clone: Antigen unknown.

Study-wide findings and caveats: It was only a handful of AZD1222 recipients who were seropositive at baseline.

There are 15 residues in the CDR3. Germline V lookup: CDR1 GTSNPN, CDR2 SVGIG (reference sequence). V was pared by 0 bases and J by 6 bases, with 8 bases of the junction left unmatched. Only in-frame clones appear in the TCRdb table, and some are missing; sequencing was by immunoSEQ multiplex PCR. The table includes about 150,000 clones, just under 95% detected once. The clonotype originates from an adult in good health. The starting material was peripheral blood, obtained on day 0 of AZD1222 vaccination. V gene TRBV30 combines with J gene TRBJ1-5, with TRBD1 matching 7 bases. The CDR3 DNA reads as TGTGCCTGGAGTGTGGGAGGGGGCAGGGGTCAGCCCCAGCATTTT. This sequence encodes CAWSVGGGRGQPQHF.